What follows is one T cell receptor beta chain and its context. The source of the sample is a study of blood T cell repertoires in COVID-19. Overall study: Sources were T cells, B-cell-depleted T cells, or PBMCs; the material itself was cDNA or gDNA.

The CDR3 has 16 amino acids. V was clipped by 0 bases and J by 0 bases, with 11 bases between them. Germline values: CDR1 SGHRS, CDR2 YFSETQ. TCRdb keeps only in-frame clones here, not all; method: immunoSEQ multiplex PCR. The table lists 150,000 to 200,000 clones, roughly 80% of them singletons. The chain combines TRBV5-1 with TRBJ2-3; D perhaps matches TRBD1 (6 bases). Sequenced: peripheral blood. The source is a human donor with acute or convalescent COVID-19. The donor label of this sample is uncertain. CDR3 sequence reads: CASSLEGQPSTDTQYF. The CDR3 nucleotides are TGCGCCAGCAGCTTGGAAGGACAGCCTAGCACAGATACGCAGTATTTT.